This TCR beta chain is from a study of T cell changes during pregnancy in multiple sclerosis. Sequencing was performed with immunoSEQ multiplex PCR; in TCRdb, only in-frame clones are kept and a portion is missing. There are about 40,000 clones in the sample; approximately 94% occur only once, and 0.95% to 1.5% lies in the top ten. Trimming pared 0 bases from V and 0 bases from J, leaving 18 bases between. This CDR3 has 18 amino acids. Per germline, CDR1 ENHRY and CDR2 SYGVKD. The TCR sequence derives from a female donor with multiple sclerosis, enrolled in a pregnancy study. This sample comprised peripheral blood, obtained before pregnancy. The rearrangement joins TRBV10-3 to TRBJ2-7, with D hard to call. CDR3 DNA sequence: TGTGCCATCAGTGAGTCGACTCTTGGAGCATTTCCCTCCTACGAGCAGTACTTC. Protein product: CAISESTLGAFPSYEQYF.